This T cell receptor (beta chain) was sequenced in a study of PD-L1 blockade in urothelial cancer. TCRdb's table, derived via immunoSEQ multiplex PCR, lists solely in-frame clones and lacks some. Here the sample spans just over 35,000 clones, 36% being singletons. Germline V gene sequence: CDR1 SGHNT, CDR2 YENEEA. Trimming removed 2 bases from V and 2 bases from J, with 12 bases in between. The CDR3 contains 15 residues. The input for sequencing was tumor tissue, taken before atezolizumab (anti-PD-L1) treatment. The chain uses TRBV11-3 and TRBJ2-5; D is perhaps TRBD2 (7 bases). The sequence came from a man aged 55-75 years with urothelial cancer. The DNA for the CDR3 is TGTGCCAGCAGCTTATGGGGGGGGACACAAGAGACCCAGTACTTC. Protein: CASSLWGGTQETQYF.